This entry lists 13 T cell receptor beta chains sequenced from one sample in a study of blood T cells in healthy people across ages. Using a J-beta primer mix together with a sample-barcoded 5' primer, a second PCR was run for roughly 6 to 12 cycles. TCRdb passed the 5' RACE reads through MiXCR, listing each CDR3 protein once. In the table there are nearly 1 million distinct CDR3 sequences, 51% of which are singletons. Material for sequencing was blood. The receptors were gathered from a woman aged 60-70 years in good health.

The genes are TRBV29-1 and TRBJ1-4; the match to TRBD1 covers 8 bases. The CDR3 extends over 13 amino acids. The trim removed 6 bases at V and 4 bases at J, leaving 4 bases unmatched. The germline V gene has CDR1 SQVTM and CDR2 ANQGSEA. In DNA, the CDR3 is TGCAGCGTGCAGGGGGCCCTTAATGAAAAACTGTTTTTT. It translates to CSVQGALNEKLFF.

The rearrangement joins TRBV7-8 to TRBJ2-2, with 8 bases aligning to TRBD2. From germline, CDR1 is SGHVS and CDR2 FQNEAQ. Trimming removed 1 base from V and 4 bases from J; junction bases left unmatched: 2. This CDR3 region has 15 residues. CDR3 bases: TGTGCCAGCAGCTTAGTCCTAGCGGGCACCGGGGAGCTGTTTTTT. Translated, it gives CASSLVLAGTGELFF.

V is TRBV18 and J is TRBJ2-5; D gene unclear. CDR3 size: 15 residues. Deletions cut 3 bases from V and 1 base from J, with 12 bases between. Germline V gives CDR1 KGHSH, CDR2 LQKENI. CDR3 nucleotide sequence: TGTGCCAGCTCACCCCCCGTGGGCTCCCAAGAGACCCAGTACTTC. Translating it yields CASSPPVGSQETQYF.

This chain connects TRBV20-1 to TRBJ2-3; D perhaps matches TRBD2 (5 bases). The CDR3 covers 11 residues. The V end lost 4 bases, the J end lost 3 bases, and 5 bases lay between the germline ends. Germline CDR1 reads DFQATT; CDR2 reads SNEGSKA (reference sequence). In DNA, the CDR3 is TGCAGTGCTAAGCGGACAGATACGCAGTATTTT. It specifies CSAKRTDTQYF.

This clonotype showed up just a few times. The chain combines TRBV9 with TRBJ2-4; D uncertain. Trimming took off 0 bases at V and 7 bases at J, with 8 bases between the two ends. CDR1 SGDLS and CDR2 YYNGEE come from the germline V gene. The CDR3 runs 13 residues. The CDR3 loop reads CASSVGEVNIQYF. The CDR3 DNA reads TGTGCCAGCAGCGTAGGGGAAGTGAACATTCAGTACTTC.

This clonotype was found once. The chain is built from TRBV20-1 and TRBJ2-7; 9 bases are a match to TRBD2. Germline CDR1 reads DFQATT; CDR2 reads SNEGSKA (reference sequence). CDR3 size: 14 residues. Trimming cost V 2 bases and J 9 bases; bases outside gene matches: 11. For the CDR3, the DNA is TGCAGTGCTAGACCGCGGGAGGGCCTCGACGGGCAGTACTTC. The encoded protein is CSARPREGLDGQYF.

Here the CDR3 reads CATSRARGVGTQYF. As DNA, the CDR3 is TGTGCCACCAGCAGAGCTAGGGGAGTAGGTACGCAGTATTTT. The gene calls are TRBV15 and TRBJ2-3; D is perhaps TRBD1 or TRBD2 (5 bases each). V lost 1 base, J lost 8 bases, and 13 bases lay in between. This CDR3 spans 14 amino acids. Germline V gives CDR1 LNHNV, CDR2 YYDKDF (reference sequence).

The V gene is TRBV7-8, the J gene TRBJ2-1; TRBD2 aligns across 9 bases. The CDR3 has 20 residues. The V and J ends lost 2 bases and 0 bases, in that order; junction bases with no gene match: 14. Germline-derived CDR1 and CDR2 are SGHVS and FQNEAQ. Here the CDR3 DNA reads TGTGCCAGCAGCTTAAGGGAACAGAAACATAGCGGGAGCTCCTACAATGAGCAGTTCTTC. This sequence encodes CASSLREQKHSGSSYNEQFF.

The chain couples TRBV12-3 or TRBV12-4 to TRBJ2-5; the D gene is possibly TRBD1 (5 bases). CDR3 length: 16 residues. V was trimmed by 6 bases and J by 0 bases, leaving 17 bases between them. Written as DNA, the CDR3 is TGTGCCAGCAGCCGCACGACAGAGGATGACCAAGAGACCCAGTACTTC. Amino acids: CASSRTTEDDQETQYF.

This sequence joins TRBV12-3 or TRBV12-4 and TRBJ1-1, with D possibly being TRBD1 (5 bases). The CDR3 extends over 13 amino acids. V lost 7 bases, J lost 4 bases, and 13 bases lay in between. The chain's CDR3 is CASNHEGFTEAFF. In DNA form, the CDR3 reads TGTGCCAGCAATCACGAGGGGTTCACTGAAGCTTTCTTT.

In this sample, this clonotype turned up a few times. J is TRBJ2-3 and V is TRBV10-1; D is unclear. The germline gives CDR1 WNHNN, CDR2 SYGVQD (reference sequence). Trimming stripped 2 bases from V and 1 base from J, with 7 bases between. The length of the CDR3 is 14 residues. For the CDR3, the DNA is TGCGCCAGCAGTGAGATAGTCGGCACAGATACGCAGTATTTT. It codes for CASSEIVGTDTQYF.

The chain carries TRBV2 and TRBJ1-1; 7 bases align to TRBD1. The junction had 9 bases not matched to a gene; V was cut back by 6 bases and J by 5 bases. The CDR3 has 14 amino acids. Germline V lookup: CDR1 SNHLY, CDR2 FYNNEI. The CDR3 protein is CASRDTGAGTEAFF. In nucleotides, the CDR3 is TGTGCCAGCAGAGACACAGGGGCGGGGACTGAAGCTTTCTTT.

The rearrangement uses TRBV20-1 and TRBJ1-2; 7 nucleotides match TRBD1. The V and J ends lost 5 bases and 3 bases, in that order; junction bases with no gene match: 6. Germline CDR1 and CDR2: DFQATT and SNEGSKA (reference sequence). The CDR3 is made up of 13 amino acids. The CDR3: CSARRQGHYGYTF. CDR3 DNA sequence: TGCAGTGCTCGACGACAGGGACACTATGGCTACACCTTC.